This note documents a single T cell receptor (beta chain) sequence. The CDR3 is made up of 16 amino acids. With V trimmed by 4 bases and J by 0 bases, 10 bases remained unmatched. Germline lookup yields CDR1 SQVTM and CDR2 ANQGSEA. The data were obtained in a study of CD8 T cells in Susac syndrome. An input of roughly 0.5 to 1 ug of RNA was subjected to reverse transcription using random hexamers. TCRdb processed the immunoSEQ multiplex PCR reads anew with MiXCR; each CDR3 protein has one entry. The data contain some 70,000 distinct CDR3 sequences, 85% to 95% of them seen just once; the ten biggest clones take up about 0.6%.

The sequenced sample was CD8+ T cells from PBMCs. The sequence was obtained from a human donor with multiple sclerosis. V and J are TRBV29-1 and TRBJ1-1; 8 bases line up with TRBD1. The CDR3 bases are TGCAGCGTTGTTTGGGACAGGATATTTATGAACACTGAAGCTTTCTTT. Translating gives CSVVWDRIFMNTEAFF.